This passage covers 21 T cell receptor beta chains from one sample sequenced in a study of blood T cell repertoires in COVID-19. TCRdb's copy holds only in-frame clones and misses some; the assay was immunoSEQ multiplex PCR. The data show approximately 89,000 clones, about 90% seen once. Sequencing was done on a sample of peripheral blood. The receptor set was obtained from a man in his sixties or seventies with acute or convalescent COVID-19.

The chain is built from TRBV5-5 and TRBJ2-1, with a weak D call TRBD1 (5 bases). This CDR3 spans 14 amino acids. Germline CDR1 reads SGHKS; CDR2 reads YYEKEE (reference sequence). Trimming removed 3 bases at V and 5 bases at J, with 12 bases between. CDR3: CASSSLDSNNEQFF. DNA of the CDR3: TGTGCCAGCAGCTCTTTAGACAGCAACAATGAGCAGTTCTTC.

The chain is built from TRBV30 and TRBJ1-1; no clear D gene. V shed 3 bases and J shed 7 bases, with 15 bases lying between them. Germline loops: CDR1 GTSNPN, CDR2 SVGIG (reference sequence). This CDR3 has 13 residues. The CDR3 reads CAWRFPPVREAFF. The CDR3 DNA reads as TGTGCCTGGAGGTTTCCTCCCGTCCGTGAAGCTTTCTTT.

The V call is TRBV7-2, the J call TRBJ1-1, with D possibly matching TRBD1 (5 bases). The CDR3 runs to 15 residues. V dropped 5 bases and J dropped 4 bases, with 17 bases sitting between them. CDR1 is SGHTA, CDR2 FQGNSA, per germline. For the CDR3, the DNA is TGTGCCAGCAGCCGCAAGGTGGGGGGAGGCACTGAAGCTTTCTTT. Its translation is CASSRKVGGGTEAFF.

The V gene is TRBV27, the J gene TRBJ1-1; D remains unclear. The CDR3 sequence is 14 residues long. The germline gives CDR1 MNHEY, CDR2 SMNVEV (reference sequence). Deletions cut 8 bases from V and 0 bases from J, with 13 bases between. CDR3 DNA sequence: TGTGCCAGCGGGCCAAGGAGGTTGAACACTGAAGCTTTCTTT. Its translation is CASGPRRLNTEAFF.

A single count supports this clone. The chain is built from TRBV20-1 and TRBJ1-5; 9 bases align to TRBD1. This CDR3 is built from 16 residues. The J segment lost 5 bases and the V segment lost 3 bases, leaving 11 bases of the junction unmatched. CDR1 and CDR2 from the germline V gene are DFQATT and SNEGSKA (reference sequence). The CDR3 reads CSASVLDRGLYQPQHF. The CDR3 DNA is TGCAGTGCTAGTGTATTGGACAGGGGACTTTATCAGCCCCAGCATTTT.

V is TRBV12-3 or TRBV12-4 and J is TRBJ2-7, with 7 nucleotides matching TRBD1. The V segment lost 5 bases and the J segment 3 bases; nucleotides outside the gene matches: 1. The CDR3 consists of 12 residues. The CDR3 loop is CASSGDSYEQYF. CDR3 sequence (DNA): TGTGCCAGCAGTGGGGACAGCTACGAGCAGTACTTC.

J is TRBJ2-7 and V is TRBV2; D may be TRBD2 (6 bases). The V end lost 3 bases, the J end lost 0 bases, and 12 bases lay between the germline ends. Per germline, CDR1 SNHLY and CDR2 FYNNEI. The CDR3 is 15 residues long. The CDR3 reads CASSDRGITSYEQYV. The CDR3 DNA is TGTGCCAGCAGTGATCGGGGGATTACCTCCTACGAGCAGTACGTC.

This clone was seen only a few times. CDR3 nucleotide sequence: TGTGCCAGCAGGACTGACAGGGGTGAAGCTTTCTTT. This gives the protein CASRTDRGEAFF. The chain carries TRBV12-3 or TRBV12-4 and TRBJ1-1, with 8 bases lining up with TRBD1. The CDR3 contains 12 residues. Trimming removed 6 bases from V and 7 bases from J; junction bases left unmatched: 4.

The chain couples TRBV6-1 to TRBJ1-4, with D possibly TRBD1 on 5 matching bases. Germline lookup yields CDR1 MNHNS and CDR2 SASEGT. V lost 1 base, J lost 8 bases, and 26 bases lay in between. The CDR3 runs to 19 residues. As DNA, the CDR3 is TGTGCCAGCAGTGAAGTGGGGCAGGCACGTTGGGGCCGAACCGAAAAACTGTTTTTT. This codes for CASSEVGQARWGRTEKLFF.

J is TRBJ2-3 and V is TRBV18; 7 bases agree with TRBD2. Germline V gene lookup returns CDR1 KGHSH and CDR2 LQKENI. V trimming: 2 bases; J trimming: 2 bases; junction bases outside the gene matches: 4. The CDR3 loop spans 15 amino acids. In nucleotides, the CDR3 is TGTGCCAGCTCACCAGGGGGAGGGCCCACAGATACGCAGTATTTT. It specifies CASSPGGGPTDTQYF. Drawing the rest from reference TRBV18 and TRBJ2-3, the complete variable domain is NAGVMQNPRHLVRRRGQEARLRCSPMKGHSHVYWYRQLPEEGLKFMVYLQKENIIDESGMPKERFSAEFPKEGPSILRIQQVVRGDSAAYFCASSPGGGPTDTQYFGPGTRLTVL.

The chain has TRBV18 and TRBJ1-2; 10 bases match TRBD1. Germline loops: CDR1 KGHSH, CDR2 LQKENI. The CDR3 length is 13 residues. Losses at the gene ends were 6 bases for V and 7 bases for J; bases not matched to a gene: 5. DNA of the CDR3: TGTGCCAGCTCCGGGACAGGGGAGGCTGGCTACACCTTC. Its protein is CASSGTGEAGYTF.

This CDR3 is CASSLASQGAHRTEAFF. The CDR3 DNA reads as TGCGCCAGCAGCTTGGCCTCGCAGGGGGCGCATCGCACTGAAGCTTTCTTT. The genes are TRBV5-1 and TRBJ1-1; 8 positions agree with TRBD1. Germline CDR1 and CDR2: SGHRS and YFSETQ. J gave up 4 bases and V 0 bases, and 11 bases lay outside the gene matches. The CDR3 runs to 17 residues.

This rearrangement joins TRBV28 to TRBJ2-5; possible D gene TRBD2, 5 bases. The V end lost 6 bases, the J end lost 9 bases, and 23 bases lay between the germline ends. The CDR3 is 15 amino acids. Germline V gives CDR1 MDHEN, CDR2 SYDVKM. The CDR3, as DNA: TGTGCCAGCAGCACGCCGGGATCTCCCGTTGGGGCCCAGTACTTC. Its translation: CASSTPGSPVGAQYF.

CDR3 nucleotide sequence: TGTGCCAGCCGGGACAGGAGGAACACTGAAGCTTTCTTT. Translating gives CASRDRRNTEAFF. The chain links TRBV6-4 to TRBJ1-1; 8 positions match TRBD1. Losses at the gene ends were 8 bases for V and 1 base for J; bases not matched to a gene: 3. Germline V gene lookup returns CDR1 MRHNA and CDR2 SNTAGT. CDR3 length equals 13 residues.

The rearrangement uses TRBV19 and TRBJ1-2, with D possibly TRBD1 on 6 matching bases. The CDR3 totals 13 residues. The germline V gene encodes CDR1 LNHDA and CDR2 SQIVND (reference sequence). Trimming removed 6 bases at V and 1 base at J, with 9 bases between. CDR3 protein: CASRRQVNYGYTF. In DNA form, the CDR3 reads TGTGCCAGTAGGAGACAGGTTAACTATGGCTACACCTTC.

Here the CDR3 DNA reads TGTGCCAGCAGAGGTACTAGCACCACCGGGGAGCTGTTTTTT. Translating gives CASRGTSTTGELFF. The chain links TRBV2 to TRBJ2-2; the D gene is possibly TRBD2 (6 bases). The CDR3 runs to 14 residues. Germline V gene sequence: CDR1 SNHLY, CDR2 FYNNEI. V was shortened by 6 bases and J by 4 bases, with 12 bases between the two germline ends.

J is TRBJ2-1 and V is TRBV20-1; D might be TRBD2 (6 bases). CDR3 length: 15 residues. The germline V and J ends were trimmed by 3 bases and 0 bases, with 12 bases remaining between them. CDR1 is DFQATT, CDR2 SNEGSKA, per germline (reference sequence). The CDR3 coding sequence is TGCAGTGCTAGTCCGGTAGCGGACTCCTACAATGAGCAGTTCTTC. This encodes CSASPVADSYNEQFF.

A single count supports this clone. The chain is built from TRBV29-1 and TRBJ2-5; 9 bases fit TRBD1. CDR1 is SQVTM, CDR2 ANQGSEA, per germline. V lost 7 bases to trimming and J lost 4 bases; unmatched junction nucleotides: 13. The CDR3 sequence is 15 residues long. In DNA form, the CDR3 reads TGCAGCGGCAAAAAGGACAGGGGATTAGGAGAGACCCAGTACTTC. It codes for CSGKKDRGLGETQYF.

Only one count was recorded for this clone. The rearrangement joins TRBV7-2 to TRBJ1-6; the D gene is possibly TRBD1 (5 bases). CDR3 length: 18 amino acids. The germline CDR1 and CDR2 sequences are SGHTA and FQGNSA. Trimming shortened V by 0 bases and J by 0 bases, and 12 bases separated the two germline ends. The CDR3 spells CASSLAGGGSSYNSPLHF. The CDR3 region has the DNA TGTGCCAGCAGCTTAGCGGGTGGGGGGAGCTCCTATAATTCACCCCTCCACTTT.

The chain carries TRBV18 and TRBJ2-1; 8 positions agree with TRBD1. Germline loops: CDR1 KGHSH, CDR2 LQKENI. V lost 3 bases and J lost 2; bases outside the gene matches: 3. The CDR3 length is 15 residues. The CDR3 loop reads CASSPMDRAYNEQFF. The CDR3 DNA follows: TGTGCCAGCTCACCTATGGACAGGGCCTACAATGAGCAGTTCTTC.

This chain joins TRBV19 and TRBJ1-2; the D gene is possibly TRBD1 (5 bases). The CDR3 is made up of 12 amino acids. Germline V CDR1 and CDR2: LNHDA, SQIVND (reference sequence). Trimming took off 4 bases at V and 8 bases at J, with 11 bases between the two ends. CDR3 amino acids: CASSSQGFGYTF. In DNA form, the CDR3 reads TGTGCCAGTAGTAGTCAGGGTTTCGGCTACACCTTC.